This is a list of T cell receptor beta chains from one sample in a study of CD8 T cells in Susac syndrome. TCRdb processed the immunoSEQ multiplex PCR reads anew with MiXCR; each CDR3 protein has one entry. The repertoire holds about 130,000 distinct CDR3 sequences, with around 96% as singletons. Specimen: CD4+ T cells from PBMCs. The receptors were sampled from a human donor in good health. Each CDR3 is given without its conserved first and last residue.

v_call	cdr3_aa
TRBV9	ASSEDVPAQETQY
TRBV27	ASSSWTNYGYT
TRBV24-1	ATSDPSLLAYNEQF
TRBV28	ASSPDGTYEQY
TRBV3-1	ASSQDQLAGVYNEQF
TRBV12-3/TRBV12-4	ASSFVAGDYEQY
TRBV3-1	ASSQYSGSPRF
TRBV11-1	ASSLARARDTQY
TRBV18	ASSPPRYGTDTQY
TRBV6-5	ASGQRQDTEAF
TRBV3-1	ASSPGREGRETQY
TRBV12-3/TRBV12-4	ASSFLENSYEQY
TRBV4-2	ASSQEGGNTEAF
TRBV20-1	SAPRLSGNIQY
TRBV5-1	ASSLEDSKKLF
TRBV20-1	SARDRGRGTGELF